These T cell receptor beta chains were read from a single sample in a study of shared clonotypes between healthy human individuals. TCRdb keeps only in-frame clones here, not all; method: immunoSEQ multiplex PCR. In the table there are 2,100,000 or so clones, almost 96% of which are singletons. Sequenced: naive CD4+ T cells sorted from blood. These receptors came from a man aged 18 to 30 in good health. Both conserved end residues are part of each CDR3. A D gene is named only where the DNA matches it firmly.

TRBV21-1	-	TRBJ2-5	TGTGCCAGCAGCCCCCAAGCCGGACCGCAAGAGACCCAGTACTTC	CASSPQAGPQETQYF
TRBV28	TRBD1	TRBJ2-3	TGTGCCAGCAGCTCGGACAGGGCTAGCACAGATACGCAGTATTTT	CASSSDRASTDTQYF
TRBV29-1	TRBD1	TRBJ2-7	TGCAGCGGGAAAAGGACAGGGGGTGACTACGAGCAGTACTTC	CSGKRTGGDYEQYF
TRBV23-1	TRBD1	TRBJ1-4	TGCGCCAGCAGTCAACTACCCCCCGGGACAGCTGAGGGGCCAACTAATGAAAAACTGTTTTTT	CASSQLPPGTAEGPTNEKLFF
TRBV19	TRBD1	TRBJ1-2	TGTGCCAGTAGTTCGGGACAGAATAACTATGGCTACACCTTC	CASSSGQNNYGYTF
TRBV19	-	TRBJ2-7	TGTGCCAGTAGCCAACAGGGCCTTAGAGCCTACGAGCAGTACTTC	CASSQQGLRAYEQYF
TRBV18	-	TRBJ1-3	TGTGCCAGCTCACCACCCGTCTCACAGGGCTCTGGAAACACCATATATTTT	CASSPPVSQGSGNTIYF
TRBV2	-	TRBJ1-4	TGTGCCAGCAGCCCTAATGAAAAACTGTTTTTT	CASSPNEKLFF
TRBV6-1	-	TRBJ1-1	TGTGCCAGCAGTGTAGGGGACACTGAAGCTTTCTTT	CASSVGDTEAFF
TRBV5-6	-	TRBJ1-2	TGTGCCAGCAGCTTGGGGGTAGAGCACCGGTATGGCTACACCTTC	CASSLGVEHRYGYTF
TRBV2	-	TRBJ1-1	TGTGCCAGCAGTGCTCCGCGCGGGACTCTTGAAGCTTTCTTT	CASSAPRGTLEAFF
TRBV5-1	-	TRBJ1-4	TGCGCCAGCAGTCCCACGGTTGCAACTAATGAAAAACTGTTTTTT	CASSPTVATNEKLFF
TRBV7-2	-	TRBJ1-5	TGTGCCAGCAGCTTAGGGACCAGCAATCAGCCCCAGCATTTT	CASSLGTSNQPQHF
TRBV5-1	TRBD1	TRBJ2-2	TGCGCCAGTGGGACAGGGGCTGGAGCCGGGGAGCTGTTTTTT	CASGTGAGAGELFF
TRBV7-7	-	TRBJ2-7	TGTGCTAGCAGCTTAGGCCGGAGTTACGAGCAGTACTTC	CASSLGRSYEQYF
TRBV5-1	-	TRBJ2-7	TGCGCCAGCAGCTTACGAAGTGGAGAAAGGGAGCAGTACTTC	CASSLRSGEREQYF
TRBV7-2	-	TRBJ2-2	TGTGCCAGCAGCTTAGGACTAGTCTCCGGGGAGCTGTTTTTT	CASSLGLVSGELFF
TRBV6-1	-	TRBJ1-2	TGTGCCAGCAGCGACGGATCCTATGGCTACACCTTC	CASSDGSYGYTF
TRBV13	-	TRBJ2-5	TGTGCCAGCAGCTTAGTAGGACAGAAGCAAGAGACCCAGTACTTC	CASSLVGQKQETQYF
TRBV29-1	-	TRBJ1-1	TGCAGCGTTACAGGGCGCCCTTCGAACACTGAAGCTTTCTTT	CSVTGRPSNTEAFF
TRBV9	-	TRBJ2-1	TGTGCCAGCAGCGTAGAACATGAACTCTACAATGAGCAGTTCTTC	CASSVEHELYNEQFF
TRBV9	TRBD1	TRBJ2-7	TGTGCCAGCAGCGGCGGGACAGGTTCATTTTACGAGCAGTACTTC	CASSGGTGSFYEQYF